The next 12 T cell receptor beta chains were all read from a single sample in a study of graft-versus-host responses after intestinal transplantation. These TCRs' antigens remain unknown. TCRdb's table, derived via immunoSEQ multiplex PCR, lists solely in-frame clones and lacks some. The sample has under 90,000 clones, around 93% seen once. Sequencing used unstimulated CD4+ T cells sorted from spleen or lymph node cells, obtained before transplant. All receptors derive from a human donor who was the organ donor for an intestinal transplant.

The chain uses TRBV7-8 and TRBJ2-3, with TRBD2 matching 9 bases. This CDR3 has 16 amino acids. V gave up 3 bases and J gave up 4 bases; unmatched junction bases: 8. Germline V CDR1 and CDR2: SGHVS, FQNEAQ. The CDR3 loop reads CASSFWTSEFPDTQYF. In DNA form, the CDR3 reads TGTGCCAGCAGCTTTTGGACTAGCGAGTTTCCAGATACGCAGTATTTT.

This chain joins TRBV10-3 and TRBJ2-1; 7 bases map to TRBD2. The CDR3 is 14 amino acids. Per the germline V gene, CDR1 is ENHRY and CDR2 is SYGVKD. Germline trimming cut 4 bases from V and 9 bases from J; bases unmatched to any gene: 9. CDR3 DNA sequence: TGTGCCATCAGTGGGGAGGGAAGGGTGCGTGAGCAGTTCTTC. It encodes CAISGEGRVREQFF.

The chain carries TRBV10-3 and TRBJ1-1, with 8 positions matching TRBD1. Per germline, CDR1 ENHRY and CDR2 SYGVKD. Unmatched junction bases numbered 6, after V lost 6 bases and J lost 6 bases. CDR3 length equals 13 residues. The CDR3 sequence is CAIRDREGSEAFF. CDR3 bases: TGTGCCATCAGGGACAGGGAAGGGTCTGAAGCTTTCTTT.

CDR3 sequence: CASSFPRGQTNSGRAGTDTQYF. The CDR3 nucleotides read TGTGCCAGCTCATTTCCACGTGGGCAGACGAATAGCGGGAGGGCCGGGACAGATACGCAGTATTTT. The V and J genes are TRBV18 and TRBJ2-3; 11 bases match TRBD2. This CDR3 spans 22 amino acids. After removal of 5 bases from V and 3 bases from J, the junction contained 25 bases not matched to a gene. Germline assignment: CDR1 KGHSH and CDR2 LQKENI.

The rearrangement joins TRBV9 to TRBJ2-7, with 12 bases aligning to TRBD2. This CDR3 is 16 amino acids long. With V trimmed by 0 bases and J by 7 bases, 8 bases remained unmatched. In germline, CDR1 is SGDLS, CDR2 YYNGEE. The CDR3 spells CASSVGGTSGFREQYF. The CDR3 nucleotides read TGTGCCAGCAGCGTAGGAGGGACTAGCGGGTTTCGGGAGCAGTACTTC. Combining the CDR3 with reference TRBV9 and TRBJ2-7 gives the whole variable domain DSGVTQTPKHLITATGQRVTLRCSPRSGDLSVYWYQQSLDQGLQFLIQYYNGEERAKGNILERFSAQQFPDLHSELNLSSLELGDSALYFCASSVGGTSGFREQYFGPGTRLTVT.

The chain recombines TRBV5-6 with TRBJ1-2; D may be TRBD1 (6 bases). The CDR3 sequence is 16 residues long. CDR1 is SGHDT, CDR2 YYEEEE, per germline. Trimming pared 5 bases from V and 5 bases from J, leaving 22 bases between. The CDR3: CASSRILQGVFYGYTF. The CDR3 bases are TGTGCCAGCAGTCGGATACTACAGGGAGTCTTTTATGGCTACACCTTC.

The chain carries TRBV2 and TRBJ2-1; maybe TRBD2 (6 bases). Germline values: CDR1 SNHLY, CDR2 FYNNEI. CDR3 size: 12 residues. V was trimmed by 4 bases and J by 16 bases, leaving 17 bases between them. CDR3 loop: CASSGLAEFRFF. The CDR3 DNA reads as TGTGCCAGCAGTGGGTTAGCGGAGTTTCGATTCTTC.

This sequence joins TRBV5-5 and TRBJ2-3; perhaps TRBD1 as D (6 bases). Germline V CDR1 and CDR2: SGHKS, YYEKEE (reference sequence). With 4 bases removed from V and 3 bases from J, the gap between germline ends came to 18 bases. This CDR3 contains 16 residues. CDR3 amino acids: CASSHTDSRRTDTQYF. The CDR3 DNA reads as TGTGCCAGCAGCCATACGGACAGCCGTAGAACAGATACGCAGTATTTT. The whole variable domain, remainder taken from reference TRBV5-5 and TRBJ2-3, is DAGVTQSPTHLIKTRGQQVTLRCSPISGHKSVSWYQQVLGQGPQFIFQYYEKEERGRGNFPDRFSARQFPNYSSELNVNALLLGDSALYLCASSHTDSRRTDTQYFGPGTRLTVL.

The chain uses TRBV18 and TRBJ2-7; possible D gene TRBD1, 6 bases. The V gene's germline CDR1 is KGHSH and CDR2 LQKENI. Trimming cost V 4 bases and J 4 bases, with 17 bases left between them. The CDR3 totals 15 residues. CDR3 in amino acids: CASSLTAGERYEQYF. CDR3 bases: TGTGCCAGCTCACTCACGGCAGGGGAACGGTACGAGCAGTACTTC.

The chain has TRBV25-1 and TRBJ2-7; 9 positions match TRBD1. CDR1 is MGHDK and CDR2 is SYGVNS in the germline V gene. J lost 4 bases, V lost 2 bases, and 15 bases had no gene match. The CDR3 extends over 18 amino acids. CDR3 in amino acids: CASSEGPGTGKGIYEQYF. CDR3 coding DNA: TGTGCCAGCAGTGAAGGTCCCGGGACAGGGAAGGGGATATACGAGCAGTACTTC.

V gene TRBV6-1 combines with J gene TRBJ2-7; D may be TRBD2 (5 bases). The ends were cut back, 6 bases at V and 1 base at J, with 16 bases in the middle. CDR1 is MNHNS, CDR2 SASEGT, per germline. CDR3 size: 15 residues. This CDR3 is CASRRYKDSSYEQYF. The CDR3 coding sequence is TGTGCCAGCAGGAGGTATAAGGACTCTTCCTACGAGCAGTACTTC.

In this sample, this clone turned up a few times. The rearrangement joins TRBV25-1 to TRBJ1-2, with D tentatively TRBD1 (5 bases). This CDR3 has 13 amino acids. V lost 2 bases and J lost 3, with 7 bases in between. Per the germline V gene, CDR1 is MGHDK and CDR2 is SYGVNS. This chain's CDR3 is CASSEGADYGYTF. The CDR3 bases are TGTGCCAGCAGTGAAGGGGCGGACTATGGCTACACCTTC.